The sample holds one count of the clone carrying this TCR beta chain. Antigen: not known. Here immunoSEQ multiplex PCR was the method, and the copy in TCRdb shows in-frame clones only, minus some. The data show approximately 300,000 clones, with 87% seen just once and approximately 1% held by the top ten. CDR3 size: 15 residues. The V end was cut by 1 base, the J end by 6 bases, with 12 bases between. Germline-derived CDR1 and CDR2 are MGHRA and YSYEKL. An approximately 130-subject validation cohort, separate from the 666-subject first cohort, supplied the donors. This record belongs to a study of cytomegalovirus exposure and HLA in healthy donors. Notes on the study in general: Among TCR beta chains, those listed as cytomegalovirus-associated numbered about 160. The classifier reportedly diagnosed cytomegalovirus status with high specificity and sensitivity.

The sequencing input was PBMCs. This TCR came from a woman aged 25 to 39 in good health and CMV-seropositive. This rearrangement joins TRBV4-1 to TRBJ2-2; maybe TRBD2 (7 bases). Written as DNA, the CDR3 is TGCGCCAGCAGCCAAGTCGGGGGGCCACCCGGGGAGCTGTTTTTT. Translated: CASSQVGGPPGELFF.